These T cell receptor beta chains were read from a single sample in a study of human T cells and chemical hapten exposure. TCRdb passed the RACE reads through MiXCR, listing each CDR3 protein once. The table has 150,000 to 200,000 distinct CDR3 sequences, approximately 29% seen once. The sample was whole blood, taken in connection with sensitization to the hapten diphenylcyclopropenone (DPC). The receptors stem from a woman aged 25-40 years with alopecia areata. Some clones in this sample may be carry-over from other donors' samples. Both conserved end residues are part of each CDR3. A D gene is named only where the DNA matches it firmly. The listing skips clone size in some rows; elsewhere it reads once, few, many or a size class.

D | J | V | size | DNA | CDR3
TRBD2 | TRBJ2-1 | TRBV20-1 | NA | TGCAGTGCCGACAAGCTAGCGGGAGGGGTCTACAATGAGCAGTTCTTC | CSADKLAGGVYNEQFF
NA | TRBJ1-1 | TRBV5-1 | few | TGCGCCAGCAGCCCAGTGCAGGGCACTGAAGCTTTCTTT | CASSPVQGTEAFF
NA | TRBJ2-1 | TRBV24-1 | NA | TGTGCCACCAGTGATCAGCGTAAAAATGAGCAGTTCTTC | CATSDQRKNEQFF
TRBD1 | TRBJ2-5 | TRBV7-7 | NA | TGTGCCAGCAGTCGACGGACAGGGGAAGAGACCCAGTACTTC | CASSRRTGEETQYF
TRBD1 | TRBJ2-7 | TRBV28 | NA | TGTGCCAGCAGCTGGGACAGCTCCCTCGAGCAGTACTTC | CASSWDSSLEQYF
TRBD1 | TRBJ1-4 | TRBV20-1 | NA | TGCAGTGCTAGAGTCGGGACAGGGAATGAAAAACTGTTTTTT | CSARVGTGNEKLFF
TRBD2 | TRBJ2-2 | TRBV3-1 | few | TGTGCCAGCAGCCATCAAGTTTTATTGAGCGGGAAACACACCGGGGAGCTGTTTTTT | CASSHQVLLSGKHTGELFF
TRBD1 | TRBJ1-6 | TRBV5-1 | few | TGCGCCAGCAGCTCGGGGACAGAGCATTCACCCCTCCACTTT | CASSSGTEHSPLHF
NA | TRBJ2-5 | TRBV11-2 | NA | TGTGCCAGCAGCGGGCGCAGGGATCAAGAGACCCAGTACTTC | CASSGRRDQETQYF
NA | TRBJ2-2 | TRBV6-5 | NA | TGTGCCAGCAGTTACTCGGGGATCCCCGGGGAGCTGTTTTTT | CASSYSGIPGELFF
TRBD1 | TRBJ2-4 | TRBV2 | NA | TGTGCCAGCAGTAAGGACAGGTCTGAGAACATTCAGTACTTC | CASSKDRSENIQYF
NA | TRBJ2-3 | TRBV28 | NA | TGTGCCAGCAGCCCCCAAGGGCATACGCAGTATTTT | CASSPQGHTQYF
NA | TRBJ1-2 | TRBV7-9 | NA | TGTGCCAGCACCACCCCCGATGGCTACACCTTC | CASTTPDGYTF
NA | TRBJ2-4 | TRBV28 | few | TGTGCCAGCAGACAAGGAAACATTCAGTACTTC | CASRQGNIQYF
NA | TRBJ2-5 | TRBV20-1 | few | TGCAGTGGGACCTTACAAGAGACCCAGTACTTC | CSGTLQETQYF